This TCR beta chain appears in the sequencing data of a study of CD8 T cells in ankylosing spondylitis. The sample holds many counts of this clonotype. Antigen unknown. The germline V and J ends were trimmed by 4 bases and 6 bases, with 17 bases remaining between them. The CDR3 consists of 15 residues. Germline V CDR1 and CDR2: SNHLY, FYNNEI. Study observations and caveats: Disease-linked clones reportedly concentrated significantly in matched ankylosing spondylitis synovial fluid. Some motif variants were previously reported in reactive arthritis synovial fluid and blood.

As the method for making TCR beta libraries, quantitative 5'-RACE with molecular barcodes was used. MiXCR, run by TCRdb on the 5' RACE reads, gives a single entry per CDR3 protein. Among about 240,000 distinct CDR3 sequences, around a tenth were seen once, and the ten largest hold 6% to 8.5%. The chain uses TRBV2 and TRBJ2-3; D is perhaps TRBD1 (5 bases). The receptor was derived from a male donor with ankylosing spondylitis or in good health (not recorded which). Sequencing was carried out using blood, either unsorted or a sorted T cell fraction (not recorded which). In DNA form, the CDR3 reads TGTGCCAGCAGTGCGACAGTTTGGAAGCTGGATACGCAGTATTTT. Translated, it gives CASSATVWKLDTQYF.